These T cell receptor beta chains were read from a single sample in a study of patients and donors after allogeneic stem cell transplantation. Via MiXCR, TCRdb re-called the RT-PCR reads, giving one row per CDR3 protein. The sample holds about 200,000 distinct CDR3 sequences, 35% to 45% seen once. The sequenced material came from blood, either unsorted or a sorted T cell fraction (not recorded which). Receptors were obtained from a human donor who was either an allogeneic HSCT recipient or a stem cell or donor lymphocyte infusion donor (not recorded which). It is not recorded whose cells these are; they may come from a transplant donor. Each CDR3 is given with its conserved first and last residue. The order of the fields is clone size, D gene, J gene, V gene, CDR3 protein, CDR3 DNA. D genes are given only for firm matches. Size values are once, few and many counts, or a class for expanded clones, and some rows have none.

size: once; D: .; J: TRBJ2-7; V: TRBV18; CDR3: CASSPYGTYEQYF; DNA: TGTGCCAGCTCACCGTACGGGACCTACGAGCAGTACTTC
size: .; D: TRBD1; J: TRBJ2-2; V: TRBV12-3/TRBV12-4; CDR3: CASYQTGGSTGELFF; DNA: TGTGCCAGTTACCAGACAGGGGGCTCCACCGGGGAGCTGTTTTTT
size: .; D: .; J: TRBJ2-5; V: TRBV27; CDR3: CASSLRCRSRETQYF; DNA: TGTGCCAGCAGTTTAAGATGCAGGAGTAGGGAGACCCAGTACTTC
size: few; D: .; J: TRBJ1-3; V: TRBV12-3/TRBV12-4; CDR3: CASSVSGNTIYF; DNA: TGTGCCAGCAGTGTCTCTGGAAACACCATATATTTT
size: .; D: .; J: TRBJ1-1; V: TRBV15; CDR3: CATSRDFGGSTEAFF; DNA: TGTGCCACCAGCAGAGATTTCGGAGGTTCCACTGAAGCTTTCTTT
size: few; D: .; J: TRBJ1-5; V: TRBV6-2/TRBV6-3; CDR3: CASTATSNQPQHF; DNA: TGTGCCAGCACGGCGACAAGTAATCAGCCCCAGCATTTT
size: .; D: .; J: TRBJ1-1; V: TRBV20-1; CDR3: CSARSRTEAFF; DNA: TGCAGTGCTAGAAGCAGGACTGAAGCTTTCTTT
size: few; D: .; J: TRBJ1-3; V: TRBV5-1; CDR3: CASSIGTSSGNTIYF; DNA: TGCGCCAGCAGCATAGGGACGAGCTCTGGAAACACCATATATTTT
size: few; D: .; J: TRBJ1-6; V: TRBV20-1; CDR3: CSASGTANSPLHF; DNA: TGCAGTGCCTCTGGCACCGCTAATTCACCCCTCCACTTT
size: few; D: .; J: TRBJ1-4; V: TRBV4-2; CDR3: CASSGGRTPQTNEKLFF; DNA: TGTGCCAGCAGCGGAGGACGAACCCCGCAGACTAATGAAAAACTGTTTTTT
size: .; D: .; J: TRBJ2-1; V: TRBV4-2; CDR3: CASSQDPGLSSYNEQFF; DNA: TGTGCCAGCAGCCAAGACCCTGGACTAAGCTCCTACAATGAGCAGTTCTTC
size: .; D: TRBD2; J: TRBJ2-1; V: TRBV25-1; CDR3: CASSPANGGGNEQFF; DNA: TGTGCCAGCAGCCCAGCCAATGGCGGGGGGAATGAGCAGTTCTTC
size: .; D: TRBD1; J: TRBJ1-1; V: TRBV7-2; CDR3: CASSLETGGATEAFF; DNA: TGTGCCAGCAGCTTAGAGACAGGGGGGGCCACTGAAGCTTTCTTT
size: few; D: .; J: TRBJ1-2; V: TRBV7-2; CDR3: CASSQGVQHGYTF; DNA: TGTGCCAGCAGCCAGGGTGTTCAACATGGCTACACCTTC
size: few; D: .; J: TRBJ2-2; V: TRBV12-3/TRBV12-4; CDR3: CASSFTGELFF; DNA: TGTGCCAGCAGCTTCACCGGGGAGCTGTTTTTT
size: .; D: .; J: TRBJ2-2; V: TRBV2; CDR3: CASRAGPDSTGELFF; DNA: TGTGCCAGCAGAGCGGGCCCCGACAGCACCGGGGAGCTGTTTTTT
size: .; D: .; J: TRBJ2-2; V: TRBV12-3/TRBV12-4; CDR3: CASSFGLRELFF; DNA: TGTGCCAGCAGTTTCGGCCTGCGGGAGCTGTTTTTT
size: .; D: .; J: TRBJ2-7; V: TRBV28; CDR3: CASTPGLYYEQYF; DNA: TGTGCCAGCACTCCTGGCCTATACTACGAGCAGTACTTC
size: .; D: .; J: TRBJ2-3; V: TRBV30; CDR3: CAWSGGDTQYF; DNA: TGTGCCTGGAGCGGGGGAGATACGCAGTATTTT
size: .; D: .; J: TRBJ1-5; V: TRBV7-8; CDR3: CASRPDRFRNQPQHF; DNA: TGTGCCAGCAGACCGGACAGATTTCGCAATCAGCCCCAGCATTTT
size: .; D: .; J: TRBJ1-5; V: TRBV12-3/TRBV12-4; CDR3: CASSPAVNQPQHF; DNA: TGTGCCAGCAGCCCCGCGGTCAATCAGCCCCAGCATTTT
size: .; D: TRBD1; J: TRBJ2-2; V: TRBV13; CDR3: CASSKDRGWTGELFF; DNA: TGTGCCAGCAGCAAAGACAGGGGGTGGACCGGGGAGCTGTTTTTT
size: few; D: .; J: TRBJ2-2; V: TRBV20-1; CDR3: CSARGGGAAGELFF; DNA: TGCAGTGCTAGAGGAGGGGGGGCCGCCGGGGAGCTGTTTTTT
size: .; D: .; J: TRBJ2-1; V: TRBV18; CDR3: CASSLHGRTVTKNEQFF; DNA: TGTGCCAGCTCACTACACGGGCGGACAGTAACCAAGAATGAGCAGTTCTTC
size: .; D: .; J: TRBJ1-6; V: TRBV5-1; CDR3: CASSLRTGQRSPLHF; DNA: TGCGCCAGCAGTTTGCGCACAGGGCAGCGGTCACCCCTCCACTTT
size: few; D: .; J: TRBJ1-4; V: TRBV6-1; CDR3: CASSEGPARNEKLFF; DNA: TGTGCCAGCAGTGAAGGTCCGGCCAGGAATGAAAAACTGTTTTTT
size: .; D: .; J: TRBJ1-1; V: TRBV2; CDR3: CASIREMNTEAFF; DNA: TGTGCCAGCATCAGAGAGATGAACACTGAAGCTTTCTTT
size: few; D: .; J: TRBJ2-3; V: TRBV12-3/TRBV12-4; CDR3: CASSFTRSDTQYF; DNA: TGTGCCAGCAGTTTCACTAGATCTGATACGCAGTATTTT
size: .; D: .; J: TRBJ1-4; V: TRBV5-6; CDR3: CASSSGPHEKLFF; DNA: TGTGCCAGCAGCTCGGGACCCCATGAAAAACTGTTTTTT
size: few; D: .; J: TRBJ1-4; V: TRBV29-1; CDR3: CSAAAGGEKLFF; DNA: TGCAGCGCGGCGGCGGGGGGCGAAAAACTGTTTTTT
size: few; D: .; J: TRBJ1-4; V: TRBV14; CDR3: CASSRGPLRATNEKLFF; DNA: TGTGCCAGCAGCCGGGGACCTCTCAGGGCAACTAATGAAAAACTGTTTTTT
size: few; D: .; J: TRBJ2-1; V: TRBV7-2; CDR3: CASSPAHNEQFF; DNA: TGTGCCAGCAGCCCTGCCCACAATGAGCAGTTCTTC
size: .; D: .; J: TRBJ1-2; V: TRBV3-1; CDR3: CASSPAGFYGYTF; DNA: TGTGCCAGCAGCCCCGCAGGGTTTTATGGCTACACCTTC
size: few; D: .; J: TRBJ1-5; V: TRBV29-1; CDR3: CSFYIAPVQPQHF; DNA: TGCAGCTTTTATATTGCCCCGGTTCAGCCCCAGCATTTT
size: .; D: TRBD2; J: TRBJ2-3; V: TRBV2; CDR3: CASRREVWGTDTQYF; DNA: TGTGCCAGCAGACGGGAGGTTTGGGGCACAGATACGCAGTATTTT
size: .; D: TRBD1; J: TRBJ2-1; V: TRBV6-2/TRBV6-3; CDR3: CASSWSGQLFF; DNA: TGTGCCAGCAGTTGGTCGGGACAGCTGTTCTTC
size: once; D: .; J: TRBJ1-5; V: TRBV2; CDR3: CASSRRVAGRGHF; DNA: TGTGCCAGCAGTCGGCGAGTGGCGGGCCGGGGGCATTTT
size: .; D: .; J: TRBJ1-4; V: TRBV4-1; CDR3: CASSAQGTGNEKLFF; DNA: TGCGCCAGCAGCGCCCAGGGGACGGGTAATGAAAAACTGTTTTTT
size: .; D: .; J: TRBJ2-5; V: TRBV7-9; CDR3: CASRTGQGYETQYF; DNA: TGTGCCAGCAGAACAGGGCAGGGCTACGAGACCCAGTACTTC
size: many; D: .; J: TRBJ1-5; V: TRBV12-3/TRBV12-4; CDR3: CASSLGAGQPQHF; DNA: TGTGCCAGCAGTTTGGGGGCAGGGCAGCCCCAGCATTTT
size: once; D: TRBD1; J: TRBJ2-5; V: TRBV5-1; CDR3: CASSLRDRVTETQYF; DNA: TGCGCCAGCAGTCTCCGGGACAGGGTGACTGAGACCCAGTACTTC
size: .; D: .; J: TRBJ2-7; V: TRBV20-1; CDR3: CSAGGSRLYEQYF; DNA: TGCAGTGCCGGGGGTTCCAGGCTCTACGAGCAGTACTTC